The rows below give T cell receptor beta chains drawn from one sample of a study of T cell responses to AZD1222 COVID-19 vaccine. Method: immunoSEQ multiplex PCR; TCRdb's copy keeps in-frame clones and lacks some. The sample includes roughly 100,000 clones, around 90% of them seen just once. The source was peripheral blood, collected on day 0 of AZD1222 vaccination. These receptors were collected from an adult in good health. Both conserved end residues are part of each CDR3. D genes are given only for firm matches. Part of the rows lack a size; the others show once, few, many or a class for expanded clones.

abundance | j_gene | v_gene | d_gene | CDR3nt | CDR3aa
. | TRBJ2-2 | TRBV3-1/TRBV3-2 | TRBD2 | TGTGCCAGCAGCCAGACTAGCGGTACCGGGGAGCTGTTTTTT | CASSQTSGTGELFF
. | TRBJ2-2 | TRBV18 | . | TGTGCCAGCTCACCACTACTGGCTCACAACACCGGGGAGCTGTTTTTT | CASSPLLAHNTGELFF
few | TRBJ2-7 | TRBV5-1 | . | TGCGCCAACCGTACGAGGGACCGCCACGAGCAGTACTTC | CANRTRDRHEQYF
few | TRBJ2-3 | TRBV14 | TRBD2 | TGTGCCAGCAGCCCCTATAGCGGGGGGGCCATGGATACGCAGTATTTT | CASSPYSGGAMDTQYF
. | TRBJ2-7 | TRBV5-1 | . | TGCGCCAGCAGTACCAGCCTTGCGCACGAGCAGTACTTC | CASSTSLAHEQYF
. | TRBJ1-2 | TRBV7-9 | TRBD1 | TGTGCCAGCAGCCCAAGCTACAGGGGACCTAACTATGGCTACACCTTC | CASSPSYRGPNYGYTF
. | TRBJ2-7 | TRBV3-1/TRBV3-2 | TRBD2 | TGTGCCAGCAGCCAAGTCACTAGCGGGATTAGAGAGCAGTACTTC | CASSQVTSGIREQYF
. | TRBJ1-4 | TRBV5-1 | . | TGCGCCAGCTGCGCGGGAGCTAATGAAAAACTGTTTTTT | CASCAGANEKLFF
. | TRBJ1-6 | TRBV4-3 | TRBD1 | TGCGCCAGCAGCCGGGGACAGGGGGCTGTTTCACCCCTCCACTTT | CASSRGQGAVSPLHF
few | TRBJ1-1 | TRBV28 | . | TGTGCCAGCAGTTCTGGGCAGTGGTCGAACACTGAAGCTTTCTTT | CASSSGQWSNTEAFF
. | TRBJ1-5 | TRBV29-1 | . | TGCAGCGTTCACGAGGCCTCCGGTGGCCCCCAGCATTTT | CSVHEASGGPQHF
. | TRBJ2-1 | TRBV18 | . | TGTGCCAGCTCACCCCCGACGAACCGATACAATGAGCAGTTCTTC | CASSPPTNRYNEQFF
. | TRBJ1-2 | TRBV27 | . | TGTGCCAGCGGAAGGTTGAATGGCTACACCTTC | CASGRLNGYTF
. | TRBJ2-1 | TRBV7-9 | TRBD2 | TGTGCCAGCAGCTTTTTACTAGCGGGAGACGATGAGCAGTTCTTC | CASSFLLAGDDEQFF
few | TRBJ1-4 | TRBV7-8 | . | TGTGCCAGCAGCTTAATTCCGGGGTTTGGAGAAAAACTGTTTTTT | CASSLIPGFGEKLFF
. | TRBJ2-3 | TRBV7-2 | . | TGTGCCACCTCCACGGGCGGGGGCACAGATACGCAGTATTTT | CATSTGGGTDTQYF
. | TRBJ2-3 | TRBV6-5 | TRBD2 | TGTGCCAGCAGTTACTCCTATAGCGGGAAGGCCGATACGCAGTATTTT | CASSYSYSGKADTQYF
. | TRBJ2-7 | TRBV11-3 | . | TGTGCCAGCAGCTCAACGGGGACCTACGAGCAGTACTTC | CASSSTGTYEQYF
. | TRBJ1-1 | TRBV6-5 | TRBD1 | TGTGCCAGCGGACTAACAGGGGCGGATACGGCTTTCTTT | CASGLTGADTAFF
. | TRBJ2-1 | TRBV3-1/TRBV3-2 | . | TGTGCCAGCGGGGACATACCCTACAATGAGCAGTTCTTC | CASGDIPYNEQFF
. | TRBJ1-2 | TRBV19 | TRBD1 | TGTGCCAGTAGTAATGACGGGACAGGGGCTAACTATGGCTACACCTTC | CASSNDGTGANYGYTF
. | TRBJ1-5 | TRBV28 | TRBD1 | TGTGCCAGCTCGATATGGGGGGCAGGGGGCCAGCCCCAGCATTTT | CASSIWGAGGQPQHF
. | TRBJ2-2 | TRBV11-3 | TRBD2 | TGTGCCAGCAGCTCCCGAGCGGGGGTCACCGGGGAGCTGTTTTTT | CASSSRAGVTGELFF
. | TRBJ1-4 | TRBV9 | . | TGTGCCAGCAGCTTCGGGGGGAATGAAAAACTGTTTTTT | CASSFGGNEKLFF
. | TRBJ2-3 | TRBV27 | . | TGTGCCAGCAGTTTTTGGGGCGGGAACACAGATACGCAGTATTTT | CASSFWGGNTDTQYF
. | TRBJ1-5 | TRBV7-9 | . | TGTGCCAGCAGCTTAGAGGCGTTGGAAGGGAATAGCAATCAGCCCCAGCATTTT | CASSLEALEGNSNQPQHF
. | TRBJ2-7 | TRBV5-6 | TRBD1 | TGTGCCAGCAGCCATTTCCTTCGGACAGGGAGCTCCTACGAGCAGTACTTC | CASSHFLRTGSSYEQYF
. | TRBJ2-3 | TRBV30 | . | TGTGCCTGGTCGGGGGATACGCAGTATTTT | CAWSGDTQYF
once | TRBJ1-1 | TRBV19 | . | TGTGCCAGTAGTATGGGAAGGTACGCCTTGGGCGATGAAGCTTTCTTT | CASSMGRYALGDEAFF
once | TRBJ2-1 | TRBV6-5 | TRBD1 | TGTGCCAGCACTACGGACAGGGTCTCCTACAATGAGCAGTTCTTC | CASTTDRVSYNEQFF
once | TRBJ2-1 | TRBV27 | . | TGTGCCAGCAGTCCTCGCCGACCAGGGTCGGGGAGGTCCTACAATGAGCAGTTCTTC | CASSPRRPGSGRSYNEQFF
. | TRBJ2-7 | TRBV24-1 | . | TGTGCCACTTGGGGGGACGGCGAGCAGTACTTC | CATWGDGEQYF
. | TRBJ2-2 | TRBV23-1 | . | TGCGCCAGCAGTCCCTCGAAGCACAGAACGAACACCGGGGAGCTGTTTTTT | CASSPSKHRTNTGELFF
. | TRBJ1-5 | TRBV12-3/TRBV12-4 | . | TGTGCCAGCAGTTCCCAACGGAATCAGCCCCAGCATTTT | CASSSQRNQPQHF
. | TRBJ1-2 | TRBV4-1 | TRBD1 | TGCGCCAGCAGCCAAGGTACCGGGACAGCTGGCTACACCTTC | CASSQGTGTAGYTF
. | TRBJ2-7 | TRBV7-2 | . | TGTGCCAGCAGCTTCAGCCCCTCTTTCTACGAGCAGTACTTC | CASSFSPSFYEQYF
. | TRBJ1-3 | TRBV5-1 | . | TGCGCCAGCAGCTTGGCGTCAGGGTCTGGAAACACCATATATTTT | CASSLASGSGNTIYF
. | TRBJ2-1 | TRBV6-2/TRBV6-3 | TRBD2 | TGTGCCAGCAGTTACACTAGCGGGGATAATGAGCAGTTCTTC | CASSYTSGDNEQFF
. | TRBJ1-3 | TRBV28 | TRBD1 | TGTGCCAGCTCCCCGACAGGGGGAGGAGGAAACACCATATATTTT | CASSPTGGGGNTIYF
. | TRBJ2-1 | TRBV11-2 | TRBD2 | TGTGCCAGCAGTTCTAGCGGGAGGGCCTACAATGAGCAGTTCTTC | CASSSSGRAYNEQFF
. | TRBJ2-1 | TRBV7-2 | TRBD1 | TGTGCCAGCAGCTTAGCGGGACAGGGGGTTGGGTACAATGAGCAGTTCTTC | CASSLAGQGVGYNEQFF
once | TRBJ1-2 | TRBV9 | TRBD1 | TGTGCCAGCAGCGTGGCCCGCGACAGGGGGCGCGAGGATCCCCCTTGCTTC | CASSVARDRGREDPPCF
. | TRBJ2-7 | TRBV7-6 | TRBD2 | TGTGCCAGCAGCCCCCGCGAGGGATGGCGGGAGCCCTACGAGCAGTACTTC | CASSPREGWREPYEQYF
. | TRBJ1-3 | TRBV28 | . | TGTGCCAGCAGCGGAAACACCATATATTTT | CASSGNTIYF
few | TRBJ2-7 | TRBV28 | . | TGTGCCAGCAGTTCCTCCTGGGACGGAGAGGGCTACGAGCAGTACTTC | CASSSSWDGEGYEQYF
once | TRBJ2-7 | TRBV5-1 | . | TGCGCCAGCAGCGACCCGACACGTTCCCCCTACGAGCAGTACTTC | CASSDPTRSPYEQYF
once | TRBJ2-7 | TRBV20-1 | TRBD1 | TGCAGTGCTAGTCCGGGACAGGCAGCCTACGAGCAGTACTTC | CSASPGQAAYEQYF
. | TRBJ1-1 | TRBV14 | TRBD1 | TGTGCCAGCAGCCCAGGGGGCAACACTGAAGCTTTCTTT | CASSPGGNTEAFF
once | TRBJ2-1 | TRBV14 | TRBD2 | TGTGCCAGCAGCCAATGGGGGGTCGGGAGGGAGCCGGCCAAGTTCTTC | CASSQWGVGREPAKFF
. | TRBJ1-4 | TRBV4-3 | . | TGCGCCAGCAGCCAAAGAGGGAGTGGTGAAAAACTGTTTTTT | CASSQRGSGEKLFF
. | TRBJ2-7 | TRBV19 | . | TGTGCCAGTAGTAATCGGTTTGAGCAGTACTTC | CASSNRFEQYF
. | TRBJ2-7 | TRBV9 | TRBD2 | TGTGCCAGCAGCTCGGGACTAGCGGGGGCGACCTACGAGCAGTACTTC | CASSSGLAGATYEQYF
. | TRBJ2-7 | TRBV24-1 | TRBD1 | TGTGCCACCAGTGATCGAGGGACAGGGGCCCACGAGCAGTACTTC | CATSDRGTGAHEQYF
. | TRBJ1-6 | TRBV28 | . | TGTGCCAGCAGTTTATTCGGGGATATGGGTAATTCACCCCTCCACTTT | CASSLFGDMGNSPLHF
once | TRBJ2-1 | TRBV3-1/TRBV3-2 | TRBD2 | TGTGCCAGCAGCCCGGGACTAGCGAGGGGGCAGAGGACCTACAATGAGCAGTTCTTC | CASSPGLARGQRTYNEQFF